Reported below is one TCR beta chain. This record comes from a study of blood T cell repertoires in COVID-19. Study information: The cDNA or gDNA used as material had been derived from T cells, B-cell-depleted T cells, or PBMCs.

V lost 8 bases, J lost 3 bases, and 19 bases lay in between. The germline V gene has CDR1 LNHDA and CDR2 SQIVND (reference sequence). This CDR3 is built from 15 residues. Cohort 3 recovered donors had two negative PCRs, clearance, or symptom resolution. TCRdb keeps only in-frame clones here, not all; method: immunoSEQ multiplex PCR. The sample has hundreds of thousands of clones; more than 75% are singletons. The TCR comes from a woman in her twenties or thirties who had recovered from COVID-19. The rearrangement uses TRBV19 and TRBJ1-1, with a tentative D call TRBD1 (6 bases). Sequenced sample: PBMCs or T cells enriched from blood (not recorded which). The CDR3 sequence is CASATEDRGYTEAFF. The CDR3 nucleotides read TGTGCCAGTGCAACCGAGGACAGAGGATACACTGAAGCTTTCTTT.